This T cell receptor (beta chain) is from a study of CD8 T cells in Susac syndrome. RNA was extracted with the RNeasy kit, and a quantity of about 0.45 to 1 ug was reverse transcribed using random hexamers. TCRdb independently ran MiXCR on the immunoSEQ multiplex PCR reads; one entry per CDR3 protein. The sample carries about 300,000 distinct CDR3 sequences, around 89% recorded once. The V end was cut by 3 bases, the J end by 7 bases, with 11 bases between. Germline CDR1 is DFQATT and CDR2 is SNEGSKA (reference sequence). CDR3 length: 12 amino acids. The sequenced sample consisted of CD8+ T cells from PBMCs. The chain couples TRBV20-1 to TRBJ2-3; D is unclear. The clonotype was recovered from a human donor with multiple sclerosis. CDR3 sequence (DNA): TGCAGTGCTAGCGGGCCCTCTCATACGCAGTATTTT. Translation gives CSASGPSHTQYF.